Listed below are T cell receptor beta chains from one sample, sequenced in a study of graft-versus-host responses after intestinal transplantation. No cognate antigen is known for these TCRs. Generated by immunoSEQ multiplex PCR, the TCRdb table keeps only in-frame clones and is missing some. The sample lists 30,000 to 40,000 clones; 93% were seen once. The sequencing used unstimulated CD8+ T cells sorted from spleen or lymph node cells, collected before transplant. The receptors originated from a human donor who was the organ donor for an intestinal transplant. Each CDR3 is given without its conserved first and last residue. Each record gives: V gene, J gene, CDR3 protein.

V: TRBV4-3
J: TRBJ2-7
CDR3: ASSQAGYYEQY

V: TRBV4-2
J: TRBJ1-5
CDR3: ASSQEQGYSNQPQH

V: TRBV9
J: TRBJ2-2
CDR3: ASSVGRESTGELF

V: TRBV27
J: TRBJ2-7
CDR3: ASSITGTTEQY

V: TRBV4-3
J: TRBJ2-3
CDR3: ASSQVGGGSTDTQY

V: TRBV28
J: TRBJ2-7
CDR3: ASSLYLVYEQY

V: TRBV27
J: TRBJ2-7
CDR3: ASSLWGTAYEQY

V: TRBV27
J: TRBJ2-7
CDR3: ASSRQGVDEQY

V: TRBV11-3
J: TRBJ2-1
CDR3: ASSAGTSNEQF

V: TRBV2
J: TRBJ2-3
CDR3: ASTSSLRELPDTQY

V: TRBV27
J: TRBJ2-7
CDR3: ASSFGRAYEQY

V: TRBV13
J: TRBJ1-2
CDR3: ASSRDNNGYT

V: TRBV7-7
J: TRBJ1-1
CDR3: ASSRFWGTEAF

V: TRBV6-1
J: TRBJ2-7
CDR3: ASSESSSYEQY

V: TRBV4-3
J: TRBJ2-1
CDR3: ASSQERTNEQF

V: TRBV20-1
J: TRBJ1-2
CDR3: SAPFGYT

V: TRBV4-1
J: TRBJ2-7
CDR3: ASSHVKGQGNYEQY

V: TRBV4-1
J: TRBJ2-7
CDR3: ASSQEPLSYEQY